These 3 T cell receptor beta chains originate from one sample sequenced in a study of identical twins (dated by TCRdb to about 2016). To prepare the library, 5' RACE was applied. The instrument given in TCRdb is Illumina HiSeq 2000. Using fastp at Q25 and MiXCR, TCRdb reprocessed the public reads and kept productive beta chains. Every entry covers one CDR3 protein and lists the most common genes and DNA from its rows. This sample holds 1.5 million to 2 million distinct CDR3 sequences; less than 35% were observed only once. The ten largest clonotypes hold about 0.27% of the sample. Sequenced: cord blood. These receptors came from a newborn girl in good health.

This clonotype came up a few times. The chain uses TRBV11-2 and TRBJ2-4; D could derive from TRBD1 or TRBD2 (5 bases each). The germline gives CDR1 SGHAT, CDR2 FQNNGV. This CDR3 spans 18 amino acids. Trimming pared 1 base from V and 4 bases from J, leaving 20 bases between. CDR3 DNA: TGTGCCAGCAGCTTAGGAGGGTTGAGACAGCGAGGGAAAAACATTCAGTACTTC. It yields the protein CASSLGGLRQRGKNIQYF.

This clonotype has ten or more counts. This rearrangement joins TRBV9 to TRBJ2-3, with TRBD1 as a possible D gene (5 bases). The CDR3 runs to 15 residues. Trimming cost V 4 bases and J 2 bases, with 14 bases left between them. Germline loops: CDR1 SGDLS, CDR2 YYNGEE. For the CDR3, the DNA is TGTGCCAGCAGCCATTCAGGGAATCCCACAGATACGCAGTATTTT. As protein: CASSHSGNPTDTQYF.

The V gene is TRBV4-2, the J gene TRBJ2-7; 9 bases match TRBD2. The J segment lost 3 bases and the V segment lost 3 bases, leaving 6 bases of the junction unmatched. Germline assignment: CDR1 LGHNA and CDR2 YNFKEQ. The CDR3 loop spans 15 amino acids. The CDR3 coding sequence is TGTGCCAGCAGCCAGGGACTAGCTACCTACTACGAGCAGTACTTC. It encodes CASSQGLATYYEQYF.